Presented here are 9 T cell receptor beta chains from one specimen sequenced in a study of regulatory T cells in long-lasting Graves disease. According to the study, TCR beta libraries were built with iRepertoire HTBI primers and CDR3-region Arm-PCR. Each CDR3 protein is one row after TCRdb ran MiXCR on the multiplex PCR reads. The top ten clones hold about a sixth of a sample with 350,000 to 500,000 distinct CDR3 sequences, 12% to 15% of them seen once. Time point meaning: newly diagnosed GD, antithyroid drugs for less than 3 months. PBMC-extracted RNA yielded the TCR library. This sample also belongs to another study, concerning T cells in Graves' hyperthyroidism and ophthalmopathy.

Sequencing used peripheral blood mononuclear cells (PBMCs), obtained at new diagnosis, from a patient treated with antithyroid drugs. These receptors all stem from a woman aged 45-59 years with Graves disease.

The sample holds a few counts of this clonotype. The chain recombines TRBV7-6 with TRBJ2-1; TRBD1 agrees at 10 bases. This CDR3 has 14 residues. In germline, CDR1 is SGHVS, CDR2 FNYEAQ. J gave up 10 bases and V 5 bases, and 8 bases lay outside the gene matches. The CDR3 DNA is TGTGCCAGCAGCAGAGGACAGGGGGGTAAAGAGCAGTTCTTC. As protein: CASSRGQGGKEQFF.

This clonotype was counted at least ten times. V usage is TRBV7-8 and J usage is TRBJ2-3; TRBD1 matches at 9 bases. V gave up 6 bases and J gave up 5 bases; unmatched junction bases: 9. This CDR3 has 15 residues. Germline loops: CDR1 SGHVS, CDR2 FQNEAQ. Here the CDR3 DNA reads TGTGCCAGCAGGACAAGGACAGGGGCAGGAGATACGCAGTATTTT. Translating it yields CASRTRTGAGDTQYF.

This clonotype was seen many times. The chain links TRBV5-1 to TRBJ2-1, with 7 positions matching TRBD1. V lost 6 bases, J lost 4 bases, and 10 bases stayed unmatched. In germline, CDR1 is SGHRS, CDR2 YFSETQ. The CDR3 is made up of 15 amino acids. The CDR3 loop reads CASKRTGQLYNEQFF. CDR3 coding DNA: TGCGCCAGCAAACGTACGGGACAGTTATACAATGAGCAGTTCTTC.

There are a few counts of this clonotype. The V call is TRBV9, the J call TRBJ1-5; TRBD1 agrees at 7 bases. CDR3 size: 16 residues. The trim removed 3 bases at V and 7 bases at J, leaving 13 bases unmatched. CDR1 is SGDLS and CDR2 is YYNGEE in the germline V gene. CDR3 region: CASSEGGNRGLQPQHF. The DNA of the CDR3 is TGTGCCAGCAGCGAGGGGGGCAACAGGGGACTGCAGCCCCAGCATTTT.

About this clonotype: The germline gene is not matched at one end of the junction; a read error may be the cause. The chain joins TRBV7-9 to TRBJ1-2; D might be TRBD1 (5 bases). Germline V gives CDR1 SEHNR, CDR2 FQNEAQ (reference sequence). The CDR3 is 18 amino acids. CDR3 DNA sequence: TGTGCCAGCAGCTTATGGCGGACCCTGACCGAAGAGGGGAATGGCTGCACCTTC. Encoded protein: CASSLWRTLTEEGNGCTF.

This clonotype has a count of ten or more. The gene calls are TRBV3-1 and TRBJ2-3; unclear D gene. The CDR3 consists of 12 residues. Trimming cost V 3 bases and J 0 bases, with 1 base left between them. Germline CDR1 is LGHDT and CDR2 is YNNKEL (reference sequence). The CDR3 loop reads CASSQSTDTQYF. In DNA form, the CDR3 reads TGTGCCAGCAGCCAGAGCACAGATACGCAGTATTTT.

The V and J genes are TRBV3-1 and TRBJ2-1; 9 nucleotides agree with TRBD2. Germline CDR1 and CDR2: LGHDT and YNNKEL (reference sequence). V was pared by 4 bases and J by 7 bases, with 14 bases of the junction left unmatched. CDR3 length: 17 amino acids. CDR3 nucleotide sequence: TGTGCCAGCAGCCCTTTTATTAGCGGGAGAGGTAGAAATGAGCAGTTCTTC. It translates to CASSPFISGRGRNEQFF.

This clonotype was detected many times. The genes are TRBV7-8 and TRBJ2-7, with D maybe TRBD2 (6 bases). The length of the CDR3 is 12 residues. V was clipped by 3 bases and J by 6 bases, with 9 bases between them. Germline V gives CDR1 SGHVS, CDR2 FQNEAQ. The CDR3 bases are TGTGCCAGCAGCTTCAGGGAGGCCGAGCAGTACTTC. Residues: CASSFREAEQYF. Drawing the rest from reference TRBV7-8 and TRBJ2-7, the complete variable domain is GAGVSQSPRYKVAKRGQDVALRCDPISGHVSLFWYQQALGQGPEFLTYFQNEAQLDKSGLPSDRFFAERPEGSVSTLKIQRTQQEDSAVYLCASSFREAEQYFGPGTRLTVT.

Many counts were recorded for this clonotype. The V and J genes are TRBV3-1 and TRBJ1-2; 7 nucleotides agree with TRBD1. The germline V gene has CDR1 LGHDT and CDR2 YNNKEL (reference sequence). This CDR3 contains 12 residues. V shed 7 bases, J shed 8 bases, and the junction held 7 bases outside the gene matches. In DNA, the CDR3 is TGTGCCAGCAACAGACAGGGAGAAGGCTACACCTTC. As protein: CASNRQGEGYTF. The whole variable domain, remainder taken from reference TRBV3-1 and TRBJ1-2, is DTAVSQTPKYLVTQMGNDKSIKCEQNLGHDTMYWYKQDSKKFLKIMFSYNNKELIINETVPNRFSPKSPDKAHLNLHINSLELGDSAVYFCASNRQGEGYTFGSGTRLTVV.